This section outlines one T cell receptor (beta chain) sequence together with its context. Its matching antigen is unknown. A junction end diverges from the germline sequence, so it may reflect a read error. This sample was taken from a study of T cells in Graves' hyperthyroidism and ophthalmopathy. Findings and caveats of the study: Blood also held most thyroid clonotypes expanded beyond 0.001.

The CDR3 extends over 15 amino acids. Germline lookup yields CDR1 SGHAT and CDR2 FQDESV (reference sequence). Authors of the study amplified TCR beta CDR3 regions from RNA transcripts. The HTBI set primed first-round TCR CDR3 RT-PCR. TCRdb re-called the multiplex PCR reads through MiXCR, storing one row per CDR3 protein. In the table there are hundreds of thousands of distinct CDR3 sequences, around 20% of which are singletons. The genes are TRBV11-1 and TRBJ2-2; TRBD1 matches 8 bases. The clonotype was recovered from a man younger than 45 with Graves' ophthalmopathy. The source material was blood. This chain's CDR3 is CASSAGTGNTGELVF. The CDR3 DNA sequence: TGTGCCAGCAGCGCCGGGACAGGCAACACCGGGGAGCTGGTTTTT.